Shown below are 8 T cell receptor beta chains from a single sample sequenced in a study of blood T cell repertoires in COVID-19. Assay: immunoSEQ multiplex PCR; the TCRdb copy retains only in-frame clones and omits some. Among about 340,000 clones, about nine tenths were seen once, and the ten largest hold roughly 6.6%. The sequenced material came from peripheral blood. The origin of the receptors is a woman in her seventies with COVID-19, enrolled during active disease.

The chain joins TRBV24-1 to TRBJ1-5; possibly TRBD1 for D (6 bases). In germline, CDR1 is KGHDR, CDR2 SFDVKD. The CDR3 is made up of 15 amino acids. Trimming took off 6 bases at V and 6 bases at J, with 17 bases between the two ends. The CDR3 sequence: CATSPRGGSSQPQHF. In DNA, the CDR3 is TGTGCCACCAGTCCCAGAGGGGGATCGAGTCAGCCCCAGCATTTT.

The chain couples TRBV9 to TRBJ1-1; no firm D call. V shed 4 bases and J shed 3 bases, with 7 bases lying between them. This CDR3 region has 12 residues. Looked up from germline, CDR1 is SGDLS and CDR2 is YYNGEE. CDR3 DNA: TGTGCCAGCAGCCGGGGAGACACTGAAGCTTTCTTT. Encoded protein: CASSRGDTEAFF.

The chain couples TRBV19 to TRBJ1-1, with unresolved D. Germline lookup yields CDR1 LNHDA and CDR2 SQIVND (reference sequence). V was clipped by 2 bases and J by 0 bases, with 7 bases between them. This CDR3 is 14 amino acids long. CDR3 in amino acids: CASSINSMNTEAFF. CDR3 DNA sequence: TGTGCCAGTAGTATAAATTCCATGAACACTGAAGCTTTCTTT. The entire variable domain, with the rest obtained from reference TRBV19 and TRBJ1-1, is as follows: DGGITQSPKYLFRKEGQNVTLSCEQNLNHDAMYWYRQDPGQGLRLIYYSQIVNDFQKGDIAEGYSVSREKKESFPLTVTSAQKNPTAFYLCASSINSMNTEAFFGQGTRLTVV.

The chain links TRBV27 to TRBJ1-5; 9 positions agree with TRBD1. The CDR3 is 15 residues long. From germline, CDR1 is MNHEY and CDR2 SMNVEV (reference sequence). V was clipped by 5 bases and J by 5 bases; unmatched bases: 7. CDR3 in DNA: TGTGCCAGCAGTCCCAACCGGGACAGGGATCAGCCCCAGCATTTT. Its translation: CASSPNRDRDQPQHF.

The chain uses TRBV28 and TRBJ1-1; D is perhaps TRBD1 (6 bases). The CDR3 spans 13 residues. CDR1 MDHEN and CDR2 SYDVKM come from the germline V gene. The V end was cut by 2 bases, the J end by 5 bases, with 9 bases between. The CDR3 nucleotides are TGTGCCAGCAGTTTAGGGGGCGCGACTGAAGCTTTCTTT. Translation gives CASSLGGATEAFF.

V gene TRBV27 combines with J gene TRBJ1-2; 8 nucleotides match TRBD1. Germline values: CDR1 MNHEY, CDR2 SMNVEV (reference sequence). The junction had 15 bases not matched to a gene; V was cut back by 5 bases and J by 7 bases. The CDR3 runs 16 residues. CDR3 sequence: CASSPQGVLSISGYTF. CDR3 bases: TGTGCCAGCAGTCCACAGGGGGTTCTTTCGATTAGTGGCTACACCTTC.

The chain carries TRBV28 and TRBJ1-2, with a possible D match to TRBD1 (6 bases). Germline V gene lookup returns CDR1 MDHEN and CDR2 SYDVKM. The CDR3 spans 13 residues. Trimming shortened V by 5 bases and J by 8 bases, and 15 bases separated the two germline ends. CDR3 nucleotide sequence: TGTGCCAGCAGTACTGACAGGACGTGGGGCTACACCTTC. It encodes CASSTDRTWGYTF.

The chain joins TRBV18 to TRBJ1-5, with a possible D match to TRBD1 (6 bases). The CDR3 covers 15 residues. Trimming left V 8 bases short and J 4 bases short, with 18 bases between. CDR1 is KGHSH and CDR2 is LQKENI in the germline V gene. CDR3 region: CASTFTRDKNQPQHF. For the CDR3, the DNA is TGTGCCAGCACTTTTACCCGGGACAAGAATCAGCCCCAGCATTTT.